The next 14 T cell receptor beta chains were all read from a single sample in a study of CD8 T cells in ankylosing spondylitis. Antigen specificity for these receptors is unknown. Study results and limitations: A TCR beta motif of about 8 highly homologous variants seemed to mark ankylosing spondylitis blood.

One entry per CDR3 protein results from TCRdb running MiXCR on the 5' RACE reads. The sample has roughly 700,000 distinct CDR3 sequences, 15% to 20% seen once. The sample taken for sequencing was blood, either unsorted or a sorted T cell fraction (not recorded which). All receptors come from a male donor with ankylosing spondylitis.

This clonotype was seen a few times. V usage is TRBV5-1 and J usage is TRBJ1-1; D gene uncertain. Germline CDR1 and CDR2: SGHRS and YFSETQ. The CDR3 is 15 residues long. Trimming pared 1 base from V and 4 bases from J, leaving 14 bases between. The CDR3 region has the DNA TGCGCCAGCAGCTTGTCTCTGGGAGGTTTCACTGAAGCTTTCTTT. This translates into CASSLSLGGFTEAFF.

This clonotype has only a few counts. This chain connects TRBV27 to TRBJ2-3; TRBD2 aligns across 10 bases. Germline CDR1 is MNHEY and CDR2 is SMNVEV (reference sequence). The CDR3 consists of 15 residues. V lost 4 bases, J lost 5 bases, and 6 bases stayed unmatched. In DNA, the CDR3 is TGTGCCAGCAGTTCCCTAGCGGGAGCCAGAGATACGCAGTATTTT. As protein: CASSSLAGARDTQYF.

This chain connects TRBV15 to TRBJ1-6; no clear D gene. Germline lookup yields CDR1 LNHNV and CDR2 YYDKDF (reference sequence). The V end lost 0 bases, the J end lost 10 bases, and 16 bases lay between the germline ends. This CDR3 is built from 16 residues. CDR3 nucleotides: TGTGCCACCAGCAGAGATCTGGAGGGTTGGGAATCACCCCTCCACTTT. Protein product: CATSRDLEGWESPLHF.

This clonotype was seen only a few times. The chain uses TRBV20-1 and TRBJ2-1, with 10 positions matching TRBD2. V gave up 2 bases and J gave up 8 bases; unmatched junction bases: 3. Per the germline V gene, CDR1 is DFQATT and CDR2 is SNEGSKA (reference sequence). The CDR3 contains 13 residues. CDR3 loop: CSARLAGVHEQFF. For the CDR3, the DNA is TGCAGTGCTAGACTAGCGGGAGTCCATGAGCAGTTCTTC.

The table lists this clonotype with a few counts. The V call is TRBV27, the J call TRBJ1-2; D is ambiguous. Trimming took off 5 bases at V and 8 bases at J, with 12 bases between the two ends. CDR3 length: 12 amino acids. The germline CDR1 and CDR2 sequences are MNHEY and SMNVEV (reference sequence). Written as DNA, the CDR3 is TGTGCCAGCAGTGGGCCCCAAGGAGGCTACACCTTC. Protein: CASSGPQGGYTF.

Ten or more counts support this clonotype. The chain combines TRBV29-1 with TRBJ2-1; D may be TRBD1 or TRBD2 (5 bases each). Trimming cost V 6 bases and J 10 bases, with 25 bases left between them. CDR1 and CDR2 from the germline V gene are SQVTM and ANQGSEA. The CDR3 runs 15 residues. CDR3 sequence reads: CSVRRPGAPSGEQFF. The CDR3 DNA sequence: TGCAGCGTCCGAAGGCCCGGGGCCCCTTCAGGGGAGCAGTTCTTC.

This clonotype was seen more than once but under ten times. The V gene is TRBV2, the J gene TRBJ2-7; D is uncertain. The CDR3 consists of 15 residues. CDR1 SNHLY and CDR2 FYNNEI come from the germline V gene. With 5 bases removed from V and 6 bases from J, the gap between germline ends came to 20 bases. CDR3 in amino acids: CASSTRGGISSEQYF. CDR3 nucleotide sequence: TGTGCCAGCAGTACAAGAGGTGGTATAAGCAGCGAGCAGTACTTC.

The chain carries TRBV7-2 and TRBJ1-6, with D perhaps matching TRBD1 (6 bases). Germline V gene sequence: CDR1 SGHTA, CDR2 FQGNSA. This CDR3 is built from 16 residues. Trimming left V 2 bases short and J 0 bases short, with 8 bases between. CDR3 in amino acids: CASSLRGSSYNSPLHF. CDR3 nucleotides: TGTGCCAGCAGCTTAAGGGGGAGCTCCTATAATTCACCCCTCCACTTT.

Only a few counts were recorded for this clonotype. The rearrangement links TRBV29-1 to TRBJ1-1, with a possible D match to TRBD1 (6 bases). V was shortened by 4 bases and J by 9 bases, with 18 bases between the two germline ends. Germline CDR1 SQVTM, CDR2 ANQGSEA. This CDR3 is built from 13 residues. The CDR3 spells CSVGATGLMKAFF. Here the CDR3 DNA reads TGCAGCGTTGGGGCGACAGGATTAATGAAAGCTTTCTTT.

This clonotype has a handful of counts. V gene TRBV6-1 combines with J gene TRBJ2-2; 7 nucleotides match TRBD1. Germline V gene data show CDR1 as MNHNS and CDR2 as SASEGT. The CDR3 extends over 15 amino acids. J was trimmed by 5 bases and V by 7 bases; bases with no gene match: 10. In DNA, the CDR3 is TGTGCCAGCACTCCAATTGACAGGGAAACCGGGGAGCTGTTTTTT. Encoded protein: CASTPIDRETGELFF.

CDR3 amino acids: CATDVGYGYTF. The CDR3 DNA sequence: TGTGCCACGGACGTGGGTTATGGCTACACCTTC. The J gene is TRBJ1-2, the V gene TRBV28; no clear D. Per germline, CDR1 MDHEN and CDR2 SYDVKM. V was clipped by 10 bases and J by 5 bases, with 11 bases between them. The CDR3 spans 11 residues.

The rearrangement joins TRBV5-5 to TRBJ1-2; the D is unclear. The CDR3 is 13 amino acids. CDR1 is SGHKS, CDR2 YYEKEE, per germline (reference sequence). V gave up 1 base and J gave up 6 bases, with 10 bases separating them. DNA of the CDR3: TGTGCCAGCAGCTTGCGGACCCCGGATGGCTACACCTTC. This encodes CASSLRTPDGYTF.

This clonotype has a count of ten or more. The chain recombines TRBV24-1 with TRBJ2-1; the D gene is possibly TRBD2 (5 bases). The CDR3 totals 15 residues. V lost 5 bases, J lost 4 bases, and 14 bases lay in between. Germline V gives CDR1 KGHDR, CDR2 SFDVKD. The CDR3 loop is CATSAGEYRYNEQFF. CDR3 coding DNA: TGTGCCACCAGTGCTGGGGAGTACCGTTACAATGAGCAGTTCTTC.

This clonotype has a handful of counts. The rearrangement joins TRBV6-5 to TRBJ2-5; possibly TRBD1 for D (5 bases). Germline CDR1 and CDR2: MNHEY and SVGAGI. CDR3 size: 13 residues. V dropped 1 base and J dropped 3 bases, with 6 bases sitting between them. CDR3 residues: CASSYLGEETQYF. The DNA of the CDR3 is TGTGCCAGCAGTTACTTAGGGGAAGAGACCCAGTACTTC.